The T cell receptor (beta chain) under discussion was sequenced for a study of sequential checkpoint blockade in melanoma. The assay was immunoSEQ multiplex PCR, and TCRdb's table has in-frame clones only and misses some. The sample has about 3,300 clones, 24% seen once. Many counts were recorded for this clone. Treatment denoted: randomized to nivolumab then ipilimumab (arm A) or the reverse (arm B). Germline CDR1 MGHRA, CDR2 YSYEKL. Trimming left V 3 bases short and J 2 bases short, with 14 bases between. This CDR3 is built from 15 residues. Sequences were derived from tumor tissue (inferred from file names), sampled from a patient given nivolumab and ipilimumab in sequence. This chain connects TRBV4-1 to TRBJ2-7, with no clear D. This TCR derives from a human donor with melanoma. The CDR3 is CASSHATDAAYEQYF. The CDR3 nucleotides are TGCGCCAGCAGCCACGCGACGGACGCAGCCTACGAGCAGTACTTC.